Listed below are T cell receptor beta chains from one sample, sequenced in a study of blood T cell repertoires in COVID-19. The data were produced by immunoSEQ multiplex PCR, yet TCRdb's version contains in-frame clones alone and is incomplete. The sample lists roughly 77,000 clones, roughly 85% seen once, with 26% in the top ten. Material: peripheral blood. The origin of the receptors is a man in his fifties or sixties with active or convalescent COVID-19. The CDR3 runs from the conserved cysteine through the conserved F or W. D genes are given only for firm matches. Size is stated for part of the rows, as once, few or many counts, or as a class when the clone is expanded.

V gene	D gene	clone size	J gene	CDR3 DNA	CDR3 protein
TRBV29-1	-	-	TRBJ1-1	TGCAGCGTGGAGCAACAGGGGAACACTGAAGCTTTCTTT	CSVEQQGNTEAFF
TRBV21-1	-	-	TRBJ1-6	TGTGCCAGCAGCAAAGATGACAGGTGGAATTCACCCCTCCACTTT	CASSKDDRWNSPLHF
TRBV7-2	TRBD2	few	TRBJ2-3	TGTGCCAGCAGCTTAACGGGAGGGGTCTCAGATACGCAGTATTTT	CASSLTGGVSDTQYF
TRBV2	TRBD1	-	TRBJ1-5	TGTGCCAGCAGTAAACCCGGGACAGGGGGCAATCAGCCCCAGCATTTT	CASSKPGTGGNQPQHF
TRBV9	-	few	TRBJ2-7	TGTGCCAGCAGCGTGGGAGTAGGGCCCCCCTACGAGCAGTACTTC	CASSVGVGPPYEQYF
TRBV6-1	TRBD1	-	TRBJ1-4	TGTGCCAGCAGTGGAGACAGGGGGCAAGCTAATGAAAAACTGTTTTTT	CASSGDRGQANEKLFF
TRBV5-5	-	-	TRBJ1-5	TGTGCCAGCAGCTTGGATAGATATAGCAATCAGCCCCAGCATTTT	CASSLDRYSNQPQHF
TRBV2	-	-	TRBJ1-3	TGTGCCAGCAGGGAGGCCGGAAACACCATATATTTT	CASREAGNTIYF
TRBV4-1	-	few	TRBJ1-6	TGCGCCAGCAGCCAAGCAGTCACCACCCTGCCCCTCCACTTT	CASSQAVTTLPLHF
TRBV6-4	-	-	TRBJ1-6	TGTGCCAGTAACAGCCCTCACCCCTTCTATAATTCACCCCTCCACTTT	CASNSPHPFYNSPLHF
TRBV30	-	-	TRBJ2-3	TGTGCCTGGAGTGGGCAACTAGGAACTCGCACAGATACGCAGTATTTT	CAWSGQLGTRTDTQYF
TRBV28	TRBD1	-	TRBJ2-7	TGTGCCAGCAGACAGACAGGGTTGTCCTACGAGCAGTACTTC	CASRQTGLSYEQYF
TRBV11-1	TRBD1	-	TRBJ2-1	TGTGCCAGCAGTTACGGGACAGCCATCTACAATGAGCAGTTCTTC	CASSYGTAIYNEQFF
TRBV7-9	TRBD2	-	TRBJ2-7	TGTGCCAGCACGAGGGAGGGGTACGAGCAGTACTTC	CASTREGYEQYF
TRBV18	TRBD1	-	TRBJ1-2	TGTGCCAGCTCCGCCCAAGGGACAGGGGGTATCTATGGCTACACCTTC	CASSAQGTGGIYGYTF
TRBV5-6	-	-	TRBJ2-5	TGTGCCAGCAGCTTGAGGGACGGGACACAGCAAGAGACCCAGTACTTC	CASSLRDGTQQETQYF
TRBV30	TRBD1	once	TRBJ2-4	TGTGCCGGGGACAGTTTAGCCAAAAACATTCAGTACTTC	CAGDSLAKNIQYF
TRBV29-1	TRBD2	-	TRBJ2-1	TGCAGCGTTAGCGGGGGCCGTTTCTCCTACAATGAGCAGTTCTTC	CSVSGGRFSYNEQFF
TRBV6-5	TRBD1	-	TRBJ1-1	TGTGCCAGCAGTCTACAGGGGGCGACCACTGAAGCTTTCTTT	CASSLQGATTEAFF
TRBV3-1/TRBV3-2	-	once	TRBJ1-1	TGTGCCAGCAGCCAAGATGATCGGGGAATGAACACTGAAGCTTTCTTT	CASSQDDRGMNTEAFF